What follows are 24 T cell receptor beta chains derived from one specimen sequenced in a study of blood T cell repertoires in COVID-19 (dated by TCRdb to 2019 to 2021). Library method: the immunoSEQ multiplex PCR assay. Sourced from immuneACCESS, this table was stored by TCRdb with only in-frame sequences that have V and J called. A share of the clones is absent; for the studies checked, an unresolved V gene accounts for under half, and the remainder has no known explanation. Across this sample there are roughly 250,000 clones, with 80% to 95% seen only once. The ten most abundant clones make up approximately 2% of the sample. The sample comprised PBMCs or T cells enriched from blood (not recorded which). These TCRs come from a woman aged 18-35 years who had recovered from COVID-19.

This chain connects TRBV19 to TRBJ2-3, with D possibly TRBD2 on 5 matching bases. The CDR3 is 16 amino acids. V dropped 4 bases and J dropped 1 base, with 15 bases sitting between them. Germline lookup yields CDR1 LNHDA and CDR2 SQIVND (reference sequence). The CDR3 DNA follows: TGTGCCAGTAGTACAGAAATCGGGGTTGGCACAGATACGCAGTATTTT. Its translation is CASSTEIGVGTDTQYF.

This sequence joins TRBV19 and TRBJ1-4; D remains ambiguous. V was clipped by 5 bases and J by 7 bases, with 23 bases between them. Germline V CDR1 and CDR2: LNHDA, SQIVND (reference sequence). The CDR3 is made up of 17 amino acids. CDR3 nucleotides: TGTGCCAGTAGTCTCGGACTCACGACAACTTGGAGTGAAAAACTGTTTTTT. It is translated as CASSLGLTTTWSEKLFF.

This chain links TRBV12-3 or TRBV12-4 with TRBJ1-1; D gene unclear. V lost 4 bases and J lost 11, with 11 bases in between. The CDR3 has 11 amino acids. The CDR3 DNA reads as TGTGCCAGCAGTTATGACGGGATGGCTTTCTTT. As protein: CASSYDGMAFF.

The chain combines TRBV3-1 (or the pseudogene TRBV3-2) with TRBJ2-7; D unclear. CDR3 size: 14 residues. The germline gives CDR1 LGHDT, CDR2 YNNKEL (reference sequence). The germline V and J ends were trimmed by 0 bases and 0 bases, with 6 bases remaining between them. CDR3 DNA: TGTGCCAGCAGCCAAGAAGCTAGCTCCTACGAGCAGTACTTC. Its translation: CASSQEASSYEQYF.

The chain links TRBV4-3 to TRBJ2-7; TRBD1 aligns across 8 bases. CDR3 length equals 16 residues. V was pared by 0 bases and J by 3 bases, with 7 bases of the junction left unmatched. Germline CDR1 and CDR2: LGHNA and YSLEER. This CDR3 reads CASSQDGRDRFYEQYF. The CDR3 region has the DNA TGCGCCAGCAGCCAAGACGGCCGGGACAGGTTCTACGAGCAGTACTTC.

The V gene is TRBV10-3, the J gene TRBJ1-2; 9 bases line up with TRBD1. This CDR3 has 15 residues. The V and J ends lost 3 bases and 7 bases, in that order; junction bases with no gene match: 9. Germline assignment: CDR1 ENHRY and CDR2 SYGVKD. DNA of the CDR3: TGTGCCATCAGTGAAGGGACAGGGTTTTATGGTGGCTACACCTTC. Protein product: CAISEGTGFYGGYTF.

The chain employs TRBV12-5 and TRBJ1-4; TRBD1 matches at 7 bases. With 0 bases clipped from V and 4 bases from J, the junction kept 5 bases outside the gene matches. This CDR3 region has 16 residues. The germline gives CDR1 LGHNT, CDR2 FRNRAP. The CDR3 DNA is TGTGCTAGTGGTTTGGTAATGACAGGGTATAATGAAAAACTGTTTTTT. This translates into CASGLVMTGYNEKLFF.

The chain combines TRBV3-1 (or the pseudogene TRBV3-2) with TRBJ1-2; unclear D gene. Trimming took off 3 bases at V and 3 bases at J, with 17 bases between the two ends. Per germline, CDR1 LGHDT and CDR2 YNNKEL (reference sequence). There are 16 residues in the CDR3. CDR3 bases: TGTGCCAGCAGCCAGCCGTTGGGCAAACTTTACTATGGCTACACCTTC. Its protein is CASSQPLGKLYYGYTF.

The rearrangement uses TRBV27 and TRBJ2-7, with 8 bases aligning to TRBD1. Germline values: CDR1 MNHEY, CDR2 SMNVEV (reference sequence). CDR3 length equals 15 residues. V trimming: 2 bases; J trimming: 3 bases; junction bases outside the gene matches: 6. This chain's CDR3 is CASSLGTGPFYEQYF. DNA for the CDR3: TGTGCCAGCAGTTTAGGGACAGGTCCTTTCTACGAGCAGTACTTC.

The J gene is TRBJ1-3, the V gene TRBV6-5; D call uncertain. The germline CDR1 and CDR2 sequences are MNHEY and SVGAGI. The CDR3 loop spans 15 amino acids. V was pared by 5 bases and J by 0 bases, with 11 bases between. CDR3 in DNA: TGTGCCAGCAGTCAATACAGTGACTCTGGAAACACCATATATTTT. Translated: CASSQYSDSGNTIYF.

The chain employs TRBV28 and TRBJ2-7; D might be TRBD1 (6 bases). This CDR3 is 14 amino acids long. CDR1 is MDHEN, CDR2 SYDVKM, per germline. Trimming shortened V by 6 bases and J by 5 bases, and 17 bases separated the two germline ends. The CDR3 nucleotides are TGTGCCAGCAGCGAAACCGGGACAAACCACGAGCAGTACTTC. Amino acids: CASSETGTNHEQYF.

V usage is TRBV19 and J usage is TRBJ2-1; D might be TRBD1 (6 bases). V shed 3 bases and J shed 6 bases, with 15 bases lying between them. Germline loops: CDR1 LNHDA, CDR2 SQIVND (reference sequence). The CDR3 contains 15 residues. The chain's CDR3 is CASSIYRERGNEQFF. Here the CDR3 DNA reads TGTGCCAGTAGTATTTACAGGGAGAGGGGCAATGAGCAGTTCTTC.

This clone was recorded a few times. The chain links TRBV3-1 (or the pseudogene TRBV3-2) to TRBJ2-7; D may be TRBD2 (6 bases). Germline V gives CDR1 LGHDT, CDR2 YNNKEL (reference sequence). V dropped 4 bases and J dropped 3 bases, with 7 bases sitting between them. The CDR3 is made up of 12 amino acids. The CDR3 sequence is CASSPGDYEQYF. The CDR3 region has the DNA TGTGCCAGCAGCCCGGGGGACTACGAGCAGTACTTC.

The genes are TRBV28 and TRBJ1-2; 8 bases map to TRBD1. J was trimmed by 6 bases and V by 9 bases; bases with no gene match: 9. This CDR3 comprises 13 residues. The germline V gene has CDR1 MDHEN and CDR2 SYDVKM. In DNA, the CDR3 is TGTGCCAGTCATCGGACAGGGTGGGATGGCTACACCTTC. It specifies CASHRTGWDGYTF.

Only one count was recorded for this clone. This chain uses TRBV5-6 with TRBJ2-5, with TRBD1 matching over 9 bases. V shed 0 bases, J shed 3 bases, and the junction held 0 bases outside the gene matches. The CDR3 contains 14 residues. Germline CDR1 and CDR2: SGHDT and YYEEEE. The CDR3 loop is CASSLGTGEETQYF. CDR3 DNA sequence: TGTGCCAGCAGCTTGGGGACAGGGGAAGAGACCCAGTACTTC. Complete variable domain (other parts from reference TRBV5-6 and TRBJ2-5): DAGVTQSPTHLIKTRGQQVTLRCSPKSGHDTVSWYQQALGQGPQFIFQYYEEEERQRGNFPDRFSGHQFPNYSSELNVNALLLGDSALYLCASSLGTGEETQYFGPGTRLLVL.

This chain joins TRBV29-1 and TRBJ2-7; D possibly corresponds to TRBD2 (6 bases). The germline gives CDR1 SQVTM, CDR2 ANQGSEA. Trimming pared 4 bases from V and 1 base from J, leaving 20 bases between. This CDR3 spans 16 amino acids. The CDR3 region has the DNA TGCAGCGTTGTCGATGCTGGGGTTGGGAGGTCCTACGAGCAGTACTTC. Its translation is CSVVDAGVGRSYEQYF.

The chain links TRBV4-1 to TRBJ2-7; tentative D call: TRBD1 (5 bases). The length of the CDR3 is 18 residues. Trimming removed 3 bases from V and 3 bases from J, with 24 bases in between. Germline V gene lookup returns CDR1 MGHRA and CDR2 YSYEKL. The CDR3 DNA follows: TGCGCCAGCAGCCACAGTCTAACGTTCAGGGCAACGATCTACGAGCAGTACTTC. Protein sequence: CASSHSLTFRATIYEQYF.

This sequence joins TRBV14 and TRBJ1-2, with TRBD1 matching 8 bases. Unmatched junction bases numbered 9, after V lost 4 bases and J lost 8 bases. The CDR3 extends over 14 amino acids. The germline CDR1 and CDR2 sequences are SGHDN and FVKESK. The CDR3 here is CASSLFGTGGGYTF. CDR3 coding DNA: TGTGCCAGCAGCCTATTCGGGACAGGCGGCGGCTACACCTTC.

The genes are TRBV7-8 and TRBJ1-2; TRBD1 is a possible D gene (5 bases). The V gene's germline CDR1 is SGHVS and CDR2 FQNEAQ. This CDR3 contains 13 residues. The ends were cut back, 5 bases at V and 11 bases at J, with 18 bases in the middle. CDR3 bases: TGTGCCAGCAGCCGCCATAATCGGGGGGGTTACACCTTC. Encoded protein: CASSRHNRGGYTF.

CDR3 residues: CASSKVVDMNTEAFF. CDR3 sequence (DNA): TGTGCCAGCAGTAAAGTGGTGGACATGAACACTGAAGCTTTCTTT. The gene calls are TRBV27 and TRBJ1-1, with a tentative D call TRBD1 (5 bases). The CDR3 contains 15 residues. V was trimmed by 5 bases and J by 0 bases, leaving 13 bases between them. In germline, CDR1 is MNHEY, CDR2 SMNVEV (reference sequence).

J is TRBJ1-2 and V is TRBV9; TRBD1 matches at 7 bases. Germline V gene data show CDR1 as SGDLS and CDR2 as YYNGEE. The ends lost 2 bases at V and 3 bases at J; junction bases unmatched: 1. The CDR3 length is 13 residues. This CDR3 is CASSVTGHYGYTF. CDR3 sequence (DNA): TGTGCCAGCAGCGTGACAGGGCACTATGGCTACACCTTC.

This chain connects TRBV18 to TRBJ1-2; the D gene is possibly TRBD1 (5 bases). Germline loops: CDR1 KGHSH, CDR2 LQKENI. V lost 8 bases and J 8 bases, leaving 12 bases between the germline ends. The length of the CDR3 is 11 residues. The CDR3: CASTRGRGYTF. Written as DNA, the CDR3 is TGTGCCAGCACAAGGGGCCGAGGCTACACCTTC.

This clone was detected once. This chain joins TRBV7-2 and TRBJ2-3; D is uncertain. V was cut by 3 bases and J by 1 base, with 14 bases left in between. Germline values: CDR1 SGHTA, CDR2 FQGNSA. The CDR3 loop spans 16 amino acids. The DNA for the CDR3 is TGTGCCAGCAGCTTGAGAGGCGTCTGGGGCACAGATACGCAGTATTTT. It translates to CASSLRGVWGTDTQYF.

The chain uses TRBV27 and TRBJ1-2; no clear D gene. CDR1 MNHEY and CDR2 SMNVEV come from the germline V gene (reference sequence). V dropped 0 bases and J dropped 4 bases, with 9 bases sitting between them. The CDR3 runs to 14 residues. Here the CDR3 reads CASSLSRQSYGYTF. CDR3 coding DNA: TGTGCCAGCAGTTTATCGCGGCAGAGCTATGGCTACACCTTC.